Sequencing of this TCR beta chain was carried out in a study of blood T cells in healthy people across ages (dated by TCRdb to between 2015 and 2016). As for the study more broadly: In model experiments, template switching captured roughly one uniquely barcoded TCR beta cDNA molecule for every two T cells. To avoid experimental bias, donors of different ages were spread randomly across the sequencing lanes. Using the same blood draw, the study looked at two additional independent replicas of 1 million unique cDNA reads for two donors, one aged 18 to 30 and the other aged 80 or older. Donors were grouped into four age groups: young (average approximately 15 years), middle-aged (roughly 40), aged (62) and long-lived (about 82). Using deep sequencing normalized with unique cDNA molecular identifiers, the study measured how TCR beta repertoire diversity changes with age.

Library construction relied on 5' RACE. Sequencing instrument: Illumina HiSeq 2500. A second about 7 to 11 cycle PCR used a sample-barcoded 5' primer and a J-beta primer mix. A template-switch 5' adaptor carrying 12 random nucleotides introduced a unique molecular identifier onto each TCR beta cDNA molecule. At least 2.5 million CDR3-containing paired-end reads were obtained from each sample. First-strand cDNA synthesis was performed from all RNA using the Mint cDNA synthesis kit, with priming by a TRBC-specific oligonucleotide. Following uracil-DNA glycosylase treatment, all cDNA underwent a first 18-cycle PCR with the universal primers M1SS and BC2_uni_R. Concerning the study's data processing: Each sample was normalized by randomly selecting 1 million high-quality reads, each carrying a distinct molecular identifier. Reads sharing molecular identifiers were discarded rather than binned into consensus sequences. MiTCR, with a Q25 quality threshold and the strictest error-elimination algorithm, was used for CDR3 identification, clonotype clustering and error correction. A nonparametric unseen species model using Euler transformation provided a lower-bound estimate of total TCR beta diversity. TCRdb itself trimmed the public reads at Q25 with fastp, ran MiXCR and retained productive beta chains. Rows matching on CDR3 protein sequence are summarized as one entry with the most common DNA and genes. The authors' filters were not applied to this entry. The sample yields about 780,000 distinct CDR3 sequences; about half were counted once. Over 15% of the sample is taken by the ten largest.

Donors were around 37 systemically healthy Caucasian individuals from Russia aged roughly 6 to 90 years. Ten milliliters of peripheral blood were collected from each donor into EDTA-treated Vacutainer tubes. Ficoll-Paque density-gradient centrifugation was used to isolate PBMCs, with at least 6.5 million per sample. Total RNA was extracted from PBMCs with Trizol reagent, with at least 6 micrograms obtained per sample. The percentages of naive CD45RAhigh/CD27high T cells were determined by flow cytometry on a PBMC aliquot from every donor. The count of this clonotype is one. What antigen it recognizes has not been identified. No base qualities exist here, and no much larger clone lies one base off it. Resting on one read, the evidence is weak. The research as a whole found: Estimates of total diversity based on one million sequenced T cells were regarded as lower bounds and as underestimates. The CMV infection status of donors was not known, potentially confounding age-related changes in expanded clonotypes. The percentage of naive T cells measured by flow cytometry correlated strongly with observed TCR beta diversity. Observed TCR beta diversity per million T cells fell roughly linearly with age, and a significant reduction was already apparent by age around 40. The long-lived group showed more naive CD4+ T cells, fewer expanded clones and increased TCR diversity than the aged group, suggesting age selection. Bulk unsorted PBMC profiling prevented conclusive comparison of naive and antigen-experienced compartments.

Trimming removed 4 bases from V and 8 bases from J; the gene matches leave 5 bases unexplained. The CDR3 covers 15 residues, taking in both the cysteine and the phenylalanine. Just CDR3 DNA is preserved here, 45 bases in frame from base 1. CDR1 and CDR2 were assigned from the germline V gene as SGDLS and YYNGEE. Recombination joined TRBV9 with TRBJ2-1, with 14 central nucleotides matching TRBD2. The sequencing sample was made of blood. This sequence originates from a man older than 75 in good health. The CDR3 reads CASSSRLAGGDEQFF. Here is the DNA: TGTGCCAGCAGCTCCCGACTAGCGGGAGGGGATGAGCAGTTCTTC. When the CDR3 is completed using the reference TRBV9 and TRBJ2-1 genes on either side, the full variable domain is DSGVTQTPKHLITATGQRVTLRCSPRSGDLSVYWYQQSLDQGLQFLIQYYNGEERAKGNILERFSAQQFPDLHSELNLSSLELGDSALYFCASSSRLAGGDEQFFGPGTRLTVL.